The 21 T cell receptor beta chains below all came from one sample that was sequenced in a study of CD8 T cells in Susac syndrome. RNA, at roughly 0.45 to 1 ug, was reverse transcribed with random hexamers. TCRdb itself ran the immunoSEQ multiplex PCR reads through MiXCR, one entry per CDR3 protein. The sample contains tens of thousands of distinct CDR3 sequences, around 94% of which appear only once. Sequenced input: CD4+ T cells from PBMCs. The source of these receptors is a human donor with Susac syndrome.

This chain joins TRBV30 and TRBJ1-1; D gene unclear. CDR1 is GTSNPN and CDR2 is SVGIG in the germline V gene (reference sequence). Trimming left V 6 bases short and J 5 bases short, with 19 bases between. The CDR3 has 14 amino acids. The CDR3 here is CACFRTRPRTEAFF. The CDR3 DNA is TGTGCCTGCTTCCGGACGCGCCCTCGGACTGAAGCTTTCTTT.

The chain uses TRBV7-3 and TRBJ2-1, with TRBD2 matching 14 bases. In germline, CDR1 is SGHTA, CDR2 FQGTGA. J gave up 8 bases and V 5 bases, and 5 bases lay outside the gene matches. There are 15 residues in the CDR3. As DNA, the CDR3 is TGTGCCAGCAGCATGACTAGCGGGGGGGCTGATGAGCAGTTCTTC. Protein: CASSMTSGGADEQFF.

The chain links TRBV4-2 to TRBJ1-5; D perhaps matches TRBD1 (5 bases). Germline V gene lookup returns CDR1 LGHNA and CDR2 YNFKEQ. With 2 bases removed from V and 4 bases from J, the gap between germline ends came to 9 bases. The CDR3 extends over 14 amino acids. CDR3: CASSQPGSNQPQHF. The DNA for the CDR3 is TGTGCCAGCAGCCAACCAGGGAGTAATCAGCCCCAGCATTTT.

This chain connects TRBV12-3 or TRBV12-4 to TRBJ2-3; no clear D gene. The CDR3 is 12 residues long. CDR3 protein: CAVSEGTDTQYF. The CDR3 coding sequence is TGTGCAGTAAGTGAGGGCACAGATACGCAGTATTTT.

V is TRBV5-1 and J is TRBJ2-1; perhaps TRBD2 as D (6 bases). The CDR3 contains 14 residues. Trimming took off 3 bases at V and 12 bases at J, with 19 bases between the two ends. Looked up from germline, CDR1 is SGHRS and CDR2 is YFSETQ. The CDR3 spells CASSSALGEDGQFF. The CDR3 region has the DNA TGCGCCAGCAGCTCCGCCTTGGGGGAGGATGGGCAGTTCTTC.

The V gene is TRBV7-2, the J gene TRBJ2-5, with TRBD2 matching 8 bases. Germline CDR1 reads SGHTA; CDR2 reads FQGNSA. Trimming took 3 bases from V and 4 from J; bases not matched to a gene: 4. The CDR3 is 14 amino acids. The CDR3 here is CASSFSTSGETQYF. In nucleotides, the CDR3 is TGTGCCAGCAGCTTCTCCACTAGCGGAGAGACCCAGTACTTC.

The gene calls are TRBV20-1 and TRBJ2-1, with 7 bases fitting TRBD1. The germline CDR1 and CDR2 sequences are DFQATT and SNEGSKA (reference sequence). V shed 5 bases and J 7 bases; nucleotides not matched to a gene: 11. This CDR3 has 14 residues. CDR3 in amino acids: CSARQGFPGNEQFF. Written as DNA, the CDR3 is TGCAGTGCTCGACAGGGTTTCCCCGGGAATGAGCAGTTCTTC.

V is TRBV30 and J is TRBJ2-1; D is ambiguous. Germline CDR1 and CDR2: GTSNPN and SVGIG (reference sequence). V was pared by 3 bases and J by 5 bases, with 14 bases between. CDR3 length: 14 amino acids. CDR3 sequence: CAWRLTELNNEQFF. DNA of the CDR3: TGTGCCTGGAGACTTACCGAACTTAACAATGAGCAGTTCTTC. Full variable domain (remainder filled in from reference TRBV30 and TRBJ2-1): SQTIHQWPATLVQPVGSPLSLECTVEGTSNPNLYWYRQAAGRGLQLLFYSVGIGQISSEVPQNLSASRPQDRQFILSSKKLLLSDSGFYLCAWRLTELNNEQFFGPGTRLTVL.

The gene calls are TRBV5-4 and TRBJ1-4; D gene uncertain. The length of the CDR3 is 14 residues. Germline lookup yields CDR1 SGHNT and CDR2 YYREEE (reference sequence). Between the trimmed V and J ends, which lost 4 bases and 0 bases, there was a span of 7 bases. CDR3 nucleotide sequence: TGTGCCAGCAGCACCGGGACAACTAATGAAAAACTGTTTTTT. This codes for CASSTGTTNEKLFF.

The chain carries TRBV10-3 and TRBJ2-3; 10 bases map to TRBD2. The germline gives CDR1 ENHRY, CDR2 SYGVKD. The CDR3 runs to 14 residues. Trimming removed 6 bases from V and 4 bases from J; junction bases left unmatched: 4. The CDR3 DNA reads TGTGCCATCAGCCCTAGCGGGGGATCAGATACGCAGTATTTT. It is translated as CAISPSGGSDTQYF.

The V gene is TRBV20-1, the J gene TRBJ2-5; 12 nucleotides agree with TRBD1. Germline V gene data show CDR1 as DFQATT and CDR2 as SNEGSKA (reference sequence). The CDR3 is 15 amino acids. V was clipped by 5 bases and J by 5 bases; unmatched bases: 9. This chain's CDR3 is CSADKGQGAWETQYF. The CDR3 DNA reads as TGCAGTGCTGATAAGGGACAGGGGGCGTGGGAGACCCAGTACTTC.

V is TRBV4-1 and J is TRBJ2-1; 8 bases fit TRBD2. V was clipped by 0 bases and J by 7 bases; unmatched bases: 11. The CDR3 is 17 residues long. The germline gives CDR1 MGHRA, CDR2 YSYEKL. The CDR3 DNA sequence: TGCGCCAGCAGCCAAGATGGGGCGGGGGGAGCCTTGAATGAGCAGTTCTTC. It is translated as CASSQDGAGGALNEQFF.

The V and J genes are TRBV2 and TRBJ2-5; 9 positions match TRBD2. CDR1 SNHLY and CDR2 FYNNEI come from the germline V gene. The CDR3 has 15 residues. With V trimmed by 8 bases and J by 1 base, 8 bases remained unmatched. The CDR3 sequence is CASDELAGGQETQYF. CDR3 DNA sequence: TGTGCCAGCGATGAACTAGCGGGCGGCCAAGAGACCCAGTACTTC.

This chain joins TRBV5-1 and TRBJ2-1; 8 bases match TRBD1. After removal of 4 bases from V and 7 bases from J, the junction contained 10 bases not matched to a gene. The germline gives CDR1 SGHRS, CDR2 YFSETQ. This CDR3 comprises 15 residues. CDR3 DNA: TGCGCCAGCAGCGGACAGGGAAGGGATTGGAATGAGCAGTTCTTC. Its protein product is CASSGQGRDWNEQFF.

The chain couples TRBV25-1 to TRBJ1-2; D call uncertain. Germline CDR1 MGHDK, CDR2 SYGVNS. The CDR3 is made up of 13 amino acids. With 4 bases removed from V and 11 bases from J, the gap between germline ends came to 17 bases. This CDR3 reads CASSATGLTYYTF. The CDR3 DNA reads as TGTGCCAGCAGTGCAACGGGTCTAACCTATTACACCTTC.

V and J are TRBV15 and TRBJ2-5; D unresolved. Trimming removed 4 bases at V and 1 base at J, with 4 bases between. Per germline, CDR1 LNHNV and CDR2 YYDKDF (reference sequence). The CDR3 is 12 residues long. CDR3 in DNA: TGTGCCACCAGCAACACCCAAGAGACCCAGTACTTC. This gives the protein CATSNTQETQYF.

The chain is built from TRBV12-3 or TRBV12-4 and TRBJ2-5, with D perhaps matching TRBD2 (6 bases). The CDR3 extends over 13 amino acids. The germline V and J ends were trimmed by 7 bases and 1 base, with 10 bases remaining between them. As DNA, the CDR3 is TGTGCCAGCATGGAGGGACCCCAAGAGACCCAGTACTTC. Protein product: CASMEGPQETQYF.

This clonotype was seen only once. J is TRBJ1-5 and V is TRBV25-1; D is uncertain. Per germline, CDR1 MGHDK and CDR2 SYGVNS. This CDR3 has 12 residues. The V end was cut by 6 bases, the J end by 2 bases, with 5 bases between. CDR3 in amino acids: CASRQGNQPQHF. The CDR3 DNA follows: TGTGCCAGCAGGCAGGGCAATCAGCCCCAGCATTTT.

The CDR3 nucleotides read TGTGCCAGCAGCTTACTAGACACCGGGGAGCTGTTTTTT. This translates into CASSLLDTGELFF. The chain uses TRBV11-2 and TRBJ2-2; D remains unclear. V lost 2 bases and J 3 bases, leaving 4 bases between the germline ends. Germline assignment: CDR1 SGHAT and CDR2 FQNNGV. The CDR3 extends over 13 amino acids. The entire variable domain, with the rest obtained from reference TRBV11-2 and TRBJ2-2, is as follows: EAGVAQSPRYKIIEKRQSVAFWCNPISGHATLYWYQQILGQGPKLLIQFQNNGVVDDSQLPKDRFSAERLKGVDSTLKIQPAKLEDSAVYLCASSLLDTGELFFGEGSRLTVL.

The chain employs TRBV11-2 and TRBJ1-2, with 7 positions matching TRBD1. The V and J ends lost 7 bases and 6 bases, in that order; junction bases with no gene match: 14. From germline, CDR1 is SGHAT and CDR2 FQNNGV. The length of the CDR3 is 15 residues. CDR3 sequence: CASTSLRDRDNGYTF. For the CDR3, the DNA is TGTGCCAGCACCTCCCTGCGGGACAGAGACAATGGCTACACCTTC.

This clonotype was found once. The chain carries TRBV4-3 and TRBJ1-1; TRBD1 is a possible D gene (6 bases). The V and J ends lost 8 bases and 3 bases respectively, with 13 bases between them. CDR1 and CDR2 (germline): LGHNA, YSLEER. CDR3 length equals 13 residues. The CDR3 region is CASGGAGHTEAFF. For the CDR3, the DNA is TGCGCCAGCGGGGGGGCGGGTCACACTGAAGCTTTCTTT.